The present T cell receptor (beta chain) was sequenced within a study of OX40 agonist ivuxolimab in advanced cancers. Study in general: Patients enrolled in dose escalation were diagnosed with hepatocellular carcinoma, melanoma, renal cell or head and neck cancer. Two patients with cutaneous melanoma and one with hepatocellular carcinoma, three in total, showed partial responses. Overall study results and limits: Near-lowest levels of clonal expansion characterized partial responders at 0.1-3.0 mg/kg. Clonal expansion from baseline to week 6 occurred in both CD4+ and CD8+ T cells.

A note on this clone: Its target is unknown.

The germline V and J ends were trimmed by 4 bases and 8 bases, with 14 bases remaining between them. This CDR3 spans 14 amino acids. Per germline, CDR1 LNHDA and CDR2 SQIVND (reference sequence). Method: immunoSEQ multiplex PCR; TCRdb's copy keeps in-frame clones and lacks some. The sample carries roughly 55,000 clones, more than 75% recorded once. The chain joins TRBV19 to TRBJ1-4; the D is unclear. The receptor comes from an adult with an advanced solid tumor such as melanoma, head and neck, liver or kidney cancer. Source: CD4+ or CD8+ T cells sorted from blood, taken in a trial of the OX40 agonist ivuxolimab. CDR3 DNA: TGTGCCAGTAGTACCCCGTCTTCGCGGGAAAAACTGTTTTTT. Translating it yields CASSTPSSREKLFF.